This TCR beta chain was recovered during a study of T-cell memory formation after mild COVID-19. TCRdb re-called the 5' RACE reads through MiXCR, storing one row per CDR3 protein. The table has about 400,000 distinct CDR3 sequences, 23% seen once. This CDR3 comprises 16 residues. V dropped 1 base and J dropped 4 bases, with 14 bases sitting between them. Germline lookup yields CDR1 LGHDT and CDR2 YNNKEL (reference sequence). This clonotype was counted only a few times. Its antigen is unknown. The study, taken as a whole, reports: A second wave expanding day 15 to 37 was CD4+-biased; contracting clones were balanced. Mainly in CM and EM were contracting CD4+ clones; CD8+ were in EMRA.

The sample comprised PBMCs or a T cell subset sorted from them (not recorded which). V gene TRBV3-1 combines with J gene TRBJ2-1; the D is unclear. The receptor comes from an adult woman who had mild COVID-19 (a few samples of this study predate the infection). Cell type and time point are not known. In DNA, the CDR3 is TGTGCCAGCAGCCAAGTAGCAGGACGGCTATACAATGAGCAGTTCTTC. Its protein is CASSQVAGRLYNEQFF.